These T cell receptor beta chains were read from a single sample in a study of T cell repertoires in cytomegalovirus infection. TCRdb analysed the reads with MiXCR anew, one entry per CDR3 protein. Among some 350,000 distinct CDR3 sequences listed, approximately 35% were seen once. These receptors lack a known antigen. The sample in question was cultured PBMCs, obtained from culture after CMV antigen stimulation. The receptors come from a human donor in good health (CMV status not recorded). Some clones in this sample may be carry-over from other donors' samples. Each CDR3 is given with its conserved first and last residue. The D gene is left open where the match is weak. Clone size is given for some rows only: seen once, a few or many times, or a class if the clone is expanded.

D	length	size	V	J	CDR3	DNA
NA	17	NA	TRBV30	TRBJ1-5	CAWSKAAGGYSNQPQHF	TGTGCCTGGAGTAAGGCAGCGGGGGGGTATAGCAATCAGCCCCAGCATTTT
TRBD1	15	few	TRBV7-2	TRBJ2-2	CASSPTGARSGELFF	TGTGCCAGCAGCCCAACAGGGGCTAGGTCCGGGGAGCTGTTTTTT
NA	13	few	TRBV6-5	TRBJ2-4	CASSDRAKNIQYF	TGTGCCAGCAGTGACAGAGCCAAAAACATTCAGTACTTC
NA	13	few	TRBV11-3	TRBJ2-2	CASSTTNTGELFF	TGTGCCAGCAGCACGACGAACACCGGGGAGCTGTTTTTT
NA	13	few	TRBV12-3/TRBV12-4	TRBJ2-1	CASSLAPANEQFF	TGTGCCAGCAGTTTAGCGCCTGCGAATGAGCAGTTCTTC
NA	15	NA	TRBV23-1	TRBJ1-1	CASRSSHRCRSEAFF	TGCGCCAGCAGATCCAGCCACCGCTGTCGATCTGAAGCTTTCTTT
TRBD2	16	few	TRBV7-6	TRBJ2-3	CASSLGTSSLTDTQYF	TGTGCCAGCAGCCTTGGGACTAGTTCCCTCACAGATACGCAGTATTTT
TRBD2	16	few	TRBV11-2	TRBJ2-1	CASSLGVGAGYNEQFF	TGTGCCAGCAGCTTAGGGGTGGGAGCGGGATACAATGAGCAGTTCTTC
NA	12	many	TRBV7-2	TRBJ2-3	CASSAFSDTQYF	TGTGCCAGCAGCGCATTTTCAGATACGCAGTATTTT
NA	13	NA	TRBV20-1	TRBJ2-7	CSASSDNLGEQYF	TGCAGTGCTAGTAGTGACAACCTGGGGGAGCAGTACTTC
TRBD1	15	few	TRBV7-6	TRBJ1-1	CASSVYRGGGTEAFF	TGTGCCAGCAGCGTATACAGGGGTGGAGGCACTGAAGCTTTCTTT
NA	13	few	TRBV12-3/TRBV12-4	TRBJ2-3	CATESGLSDTQYF	TGTGCTACTGAATCAGGGTTGTCAGATACGCAGTATTTT
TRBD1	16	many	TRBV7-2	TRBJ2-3	CASSLGQGDRTDTQYF	TGTGCCAGCAGCTTAGGACAGGGGGATCGCACAGATACGCAGTATTTT
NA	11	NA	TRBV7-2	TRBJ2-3	CAIFGTDTQYF	TGTGCCATTTTCGGCACAGATACGCAGTATTTT
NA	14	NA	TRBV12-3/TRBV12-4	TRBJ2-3	CASRGGLNTDTQYF	TGTGCCAGCAGGGGGGGACTTAACACAGATACGCAGTATTTT
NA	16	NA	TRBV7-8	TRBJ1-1	CASSPLDPQERTEAFF	TGTGCCAGCAGTCCCTTGGACCCTCAAGAGCGCACTGAAGCTTTCTTT
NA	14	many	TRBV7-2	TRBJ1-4	CASSPYSTNEKLFF	TGTGCCAGCAGCCCCTATTCAACTAATGAAAAACTGTTTTTT
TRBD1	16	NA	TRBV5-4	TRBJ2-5	CASSVPTGRSQETQYF	TGTGCCAGCAGCGTGCCGACAGGGCGGTCCCAAGAGACCCAGTACTTC
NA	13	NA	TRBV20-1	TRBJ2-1	CSARGLLYNEQFF	TGCAGTGCTAGAGGGCTCCTTTACAATGAGCAGTTCTTC
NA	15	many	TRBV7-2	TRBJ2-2	CASSFATGNTGELFF	TGTGCCAGCAGCTTTGCGACAGGGAACACCGGGGAGCTGTTTTTT
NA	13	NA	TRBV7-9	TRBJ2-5	CASSQTRQETQYF	TGTGCCAGCAGCCAGACTAGACAAGAGACCCAGTACTTC
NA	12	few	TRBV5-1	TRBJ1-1	CASSFGSTEAFF	TGCGCCAGCAGCTTCGGTTCCACTGAAGCTTTCTTT